The 11 T cell receptor beta chains reported below all come from one sample, sequenced in a study of CD8 T cells in Susac syndrome. RNA amounts of about 0.5 to 1 ug underwent reverse transcription with random hexamers. TCRdb fed the immunoSEQ multiplex PCR reads into MiXCR, producing one record per CDR3 protein. The repertoire includes 130,000 or so distinct CDR3 sequences, 90% to 95% of them detected once, and just over 0.095% sits in the top ten. Input material: CD4+ T cells from PBMCs. These receptor sequences come from a human donor in good health.

The chain recombines TRBV30 with TRBJ1-1; D remains ambiguous. The germline gives CDR1 GTSNPN, CDR2 SVGIG (reference sequence). With 0 bases removed from V and 8 bases from J, the gap between germline ends came to 7 bases. This CDR3 contains 11 residues. For the CDR3, the DNA is TGTGCCTGGAGTGTACGGGCAGAAGCTTTCTTT. The encoded protein is CAWSVRAEAFF.

The J gene is TRBJ2-1, the V gene TRBV12-3 or TRBV12-4, with 11 nucleotides matching TRBD2. V shed 6 bases and J 9 bases; nucleotides not matched to a gene: 7. This CDR3 is built from 14 residues. The CDR3 region has the DNA TGTGCCAGCAGCCCGGTAGCGGGAGGGTTTGAGCAGTTCTTC. Translating gives CASSPVAGGFEQFF.

V and J are TRBV29-1 and TRBJ2-6; D not resolved. Germline CDR1 is SQVTM and CDR2 is ANQGSEA. The CDR3 length is 15 residues. V was cut by 0 bases and J by 0 bases, with 6 bases left in between. The CDR3 coding sequence is TGCAGCGTTGAAGATCGAAGCTCTGGGGCCAACGTCCTGACTTTC. Its translation is CSVEDRSSGANVLTF.

This sequence joins TRBV29-1 and TRBJ2-4; TRBD2 is a possible D gene (5 bases). The germline CDR1 and CDR2 sequences are SQVTM and ANQGSEA. This CDR3 contains 14 residues. The germline V and J ends were trimmed by 0 bases and 9 bases, with 15 bases remaining between them. The CDR3 DNA reads TGCAGCGTTGAAGAGGGCCCGGGGAACAGCATTCAGTACTTC. It translates to CSVEEGPGNSIQYF.

CDR3 nucleotides: TGTGCCACCAGCGAGACTAGCAATGAGCAGTTCTTC. Translating it yields CATSETSNEQFF. J is TRBJ2-1 and V is TRBV24-1, with D possibly being TRBD2 (6 bases). With 7 bases removed from V and 6 bases from J, the gap between germline ends came to 9 bases. The CDR3 has 12 residues. Germline V gene sequence: CDR1 KGHDR, CDR2 SFDVKD.

The chain links TRBV7-9 to TRBJ2-7, with D possibly being TRBD1 (5 bases). This CDR3 is 12 amino acids long. Trimming took 7 bases from V and 5 from J, leaving 12 bases between them. Germline V CDR1 and CDR2: SEHNR, FQNEAQ (reference sequence). The CDR3 region has the DNA TGTGCCAGCAATTCTGGGGCCCACGAGCAGTACTTC. Its protein is CASNSGAHEQYF.

The chain carries TRBV20-1 and TRBJ2-1; D possibly matches TRBD1 or TRBD2 (6 bases each). With 4 bases removed from V and 0 bases from J, the gap between germline ends came to 16 bases. Germline CDR1 is DFQATT and CDR2 is SNEGSKA (reference sequence). The CDR3 totals 16 residues. The CDR3 loop is CSANRDSLVSYNEQFF. The CDR3 region has the DNA TGCAGTGCTAACAGGGACTCGCTAGTCTCCTACAATGAGCAGTTCTTC.

The chain uses TRBV2 and TRBJ1-1, with 8 nucleotides matching TRBD1. CDR3 size: 14 residues. CDR1 is SNHLY and CDR2 is FYNNEI in the germline V gene. Trimming cost V 5 bases and J 3 bases; bases outside gene matches: 5. The DNA for the CDR3 is TGTGCCAGCAGTACCCGGACAGGGCACACTGAAGCTTTCTTT. It yields the protein CASSTRTGHTEAFF.

The chain couples TRBV7-9 to TRBJ2-7; no definite D call. Deletions cut 5 bases from V and 5 bases from J, with 16 bases between. CDR3 length equals 14 residues. From germline, CDR1 is SEHNR and CDR2 FQNEAQ (reference sequence). The CDR3 DNA sequence: TGTGCCAGCAGCCTATCCGAGGCGTTCGACGAGCAGTACTTC. Its protein product is CASSLSEAFDEQYF. The full variable domain, in which reference TRBV7-9 and TRBJ2-7 provide the parts outside the CDR3, is DTGVSQNPRHKITKRGQNVTFRCDPISEHNRLYWYRQTLGQGPEFLTYFQNEAQLEKSRLLSDRFSAERPKGSFSTLEIQRTEQGDSAMYLCASSLSEAFDEQYFGPGTRLTVT.

CDR3 region: CASSLMPGQLYEQYF. As DNA, the CDR3 is TGTGCCAGCAGCCTGATGCCGGGACAGCTCTACGAGCAGTACTTC. J is TRBJ2-7 and V is TRBV11-2; 7 positions match TRBD1. This CDR3 spans 15 amino acids. Germline loops: CDR1 SGHAT, CDR2 FQNNGV. The V segment lost 5 bases and the J segment 3 bases; nucleotides outside the gene matches: 10.

This clonotype was seen more than once but under ten times. V and J are TRBV3-1 and TRBJ2-7; D gene ambiguous. V was clipped by 1 base and J by 4 bases, with 5 bases between them. From germline, CDR1 is LGHDT and CDR2 YNNKEL (reference sequence). This CDR3 spans 12 amino acids. In DNA form, the CDR3 reads TGTGCCAGCAGCCAAGCCAGATACGAGCAGTACTTC. It translates to CASSQARYEQYF.